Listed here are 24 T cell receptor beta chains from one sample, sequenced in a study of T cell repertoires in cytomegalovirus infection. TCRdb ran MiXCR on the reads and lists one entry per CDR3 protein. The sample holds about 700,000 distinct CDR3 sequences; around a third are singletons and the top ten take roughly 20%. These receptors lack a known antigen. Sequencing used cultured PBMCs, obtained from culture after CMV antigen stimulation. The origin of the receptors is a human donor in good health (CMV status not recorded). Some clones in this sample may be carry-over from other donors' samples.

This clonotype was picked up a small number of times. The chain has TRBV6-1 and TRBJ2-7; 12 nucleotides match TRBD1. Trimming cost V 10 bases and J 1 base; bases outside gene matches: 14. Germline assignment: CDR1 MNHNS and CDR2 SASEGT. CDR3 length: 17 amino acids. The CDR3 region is CATSVGTGGAWSYEQYF. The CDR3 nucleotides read TGTGCCACCTCAGTCGGGACAGGGGGCGCTTGGTCCTACGAGCAGTACTTC.

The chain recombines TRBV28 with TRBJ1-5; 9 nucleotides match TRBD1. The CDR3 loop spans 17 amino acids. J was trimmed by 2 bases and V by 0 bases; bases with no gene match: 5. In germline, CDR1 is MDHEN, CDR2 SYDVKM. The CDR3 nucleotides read TGTGCCAGCAGTTTATGGGACAGGGGCGGTGGCAATCAGCCCCAGCATTTT. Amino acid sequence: CASSLWDRGGGNQPQHF.

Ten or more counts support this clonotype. CDR3 in DNA: TGTGCCAGCAGCTTGTATGGCAGGCAGATTGGAAACACCATATATTTT. Amino acids: CASSLYGRQIGNTIYF. The V gene is TRBV7-2, the J gene TRBJ1-3; D ambiguous. From germline, CDR1 is SGHTA and CDR2 FQGNSA. This CDR3 is built from 16 residues. The V and J ends lost 3 bases and 3 bases respectively, with 15 bases between them.

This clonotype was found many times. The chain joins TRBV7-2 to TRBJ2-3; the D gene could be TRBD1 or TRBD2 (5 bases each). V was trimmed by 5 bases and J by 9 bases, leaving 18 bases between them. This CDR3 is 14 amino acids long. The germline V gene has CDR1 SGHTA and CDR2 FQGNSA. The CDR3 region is CASSRDGPQRTQYF. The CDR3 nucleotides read TGTGCCAGCAGCCGGGACGGGCCTCAAAGGACGCAGTATTTT.

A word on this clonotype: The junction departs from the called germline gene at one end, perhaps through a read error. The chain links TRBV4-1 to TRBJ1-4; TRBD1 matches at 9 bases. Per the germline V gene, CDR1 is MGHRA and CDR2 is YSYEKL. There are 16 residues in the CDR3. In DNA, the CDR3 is TGTGCCAGCAGCCAAGAATCCGGACAGGGGTATGAAAAACTGTTTTTT. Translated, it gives CASSQESGQGYEKLFF.

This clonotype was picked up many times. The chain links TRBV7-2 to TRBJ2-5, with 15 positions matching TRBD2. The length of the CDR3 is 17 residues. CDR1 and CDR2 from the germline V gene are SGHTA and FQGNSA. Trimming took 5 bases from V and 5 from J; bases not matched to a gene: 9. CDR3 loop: CASSQGLAGGIGETQYF. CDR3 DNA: TGTGCCAGCAGCCAGGGACTAGCGGGGGGCATAGGGGAGACCCAGTACTTC.

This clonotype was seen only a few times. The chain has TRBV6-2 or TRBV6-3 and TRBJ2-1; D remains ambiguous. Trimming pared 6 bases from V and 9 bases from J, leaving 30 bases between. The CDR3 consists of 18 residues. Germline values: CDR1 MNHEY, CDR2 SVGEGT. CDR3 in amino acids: CASRTDRLGLYLFGEQFF. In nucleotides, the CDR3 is TGTGCCAGCAGAACGGACCGATTAGGGTTATACCTCTTCGGTGAGCAGTTCTTC.

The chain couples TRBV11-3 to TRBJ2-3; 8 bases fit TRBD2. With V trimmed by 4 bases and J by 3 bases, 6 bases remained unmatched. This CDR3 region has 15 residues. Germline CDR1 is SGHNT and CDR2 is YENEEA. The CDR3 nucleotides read TGTGCCAGCAGCTCGGGACTAGTTGGGACAGATACGCAGTATTTT. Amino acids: CASSSGLVGTDTQYF.

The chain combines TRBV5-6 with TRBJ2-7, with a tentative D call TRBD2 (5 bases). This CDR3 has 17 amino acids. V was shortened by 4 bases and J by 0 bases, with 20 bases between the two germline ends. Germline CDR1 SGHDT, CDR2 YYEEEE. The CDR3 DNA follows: TGTGCCAGCAGCATTGCAGGCGGGCCTCCCCTCTCCTACGAGCAGTACTTC. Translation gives CASSIAGGPPLSYEQYF.

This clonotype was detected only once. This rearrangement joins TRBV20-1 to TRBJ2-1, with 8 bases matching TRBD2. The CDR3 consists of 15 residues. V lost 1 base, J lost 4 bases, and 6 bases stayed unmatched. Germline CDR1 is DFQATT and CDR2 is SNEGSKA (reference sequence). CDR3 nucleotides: TGCAGTGCTAGAGTAGCGGGGTTGAGGTACAATGAGCAGTTCTTC. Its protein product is CSARVAGLRYNEQFF.

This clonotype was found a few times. CDR3 sequence (DNA): TGCGCCAGCAGCCAAGTTCCGGGACAGCCCCAGCATTTT. Translation: CASSQVPGQPQHF. The rearrangement joins TRBV4-3 to TRBJ1-5, with no clear D. V was trimmed by 1 base and J by 7 bases, leaving 8 bases between them. There are 13 residues in the CDR3. CDR1 LGHNA and CDR2 YSLEER come from the germline V gene.

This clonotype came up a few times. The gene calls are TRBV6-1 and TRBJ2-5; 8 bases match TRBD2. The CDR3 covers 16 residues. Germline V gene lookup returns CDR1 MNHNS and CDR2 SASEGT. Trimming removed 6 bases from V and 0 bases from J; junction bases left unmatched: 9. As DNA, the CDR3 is TGTGCCAGCAGGATGACTAGCGCGCCGTACCAAGAGACCCAGTACTTC. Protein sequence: CASRMTSAPYQETQYF.

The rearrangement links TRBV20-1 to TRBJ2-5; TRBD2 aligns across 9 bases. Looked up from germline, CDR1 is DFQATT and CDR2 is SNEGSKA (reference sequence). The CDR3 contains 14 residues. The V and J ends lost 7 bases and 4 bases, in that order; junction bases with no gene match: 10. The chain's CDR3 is CSVLAGGPLETQYF. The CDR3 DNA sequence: TGCAGTGTACTCGCGGGGGGGCCATTAGAGACCCAGTACTTC.

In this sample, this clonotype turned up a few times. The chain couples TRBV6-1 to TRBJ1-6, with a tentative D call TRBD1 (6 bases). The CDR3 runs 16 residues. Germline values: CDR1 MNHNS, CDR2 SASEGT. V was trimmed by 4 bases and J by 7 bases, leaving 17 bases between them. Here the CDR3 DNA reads TGTGCCAGCAGTGGCCGAGGGGGGACGAAGAATTCACCCCTCCACTTT. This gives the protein CASSGRGGTKNSPLHF.

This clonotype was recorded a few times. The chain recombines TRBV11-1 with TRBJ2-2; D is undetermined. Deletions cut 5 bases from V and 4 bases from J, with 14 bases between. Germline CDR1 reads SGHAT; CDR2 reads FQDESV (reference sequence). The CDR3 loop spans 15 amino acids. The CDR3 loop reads CASSLDRSVTGELFF. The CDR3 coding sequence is TGTGCCAGCAGCCTCGATAGGTCGGTCACCGGGGAGCTGTTTTTT. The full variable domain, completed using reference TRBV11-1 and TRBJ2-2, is EAEVAQSPRYKITEKSQAVAFWCDPISGHATLYWYRQILGQGPELLVQFQDESVVDDSQLPKDRFSAERLKGVDSTLKIQPAELGDSAMYLCASSLDRSVTGELFFGEGSRLTVL.

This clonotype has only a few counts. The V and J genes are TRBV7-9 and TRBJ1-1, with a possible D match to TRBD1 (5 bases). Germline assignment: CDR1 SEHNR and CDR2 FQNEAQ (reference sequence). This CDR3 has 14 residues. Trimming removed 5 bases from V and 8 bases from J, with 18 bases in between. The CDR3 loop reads CASSRIGAGEEAFF. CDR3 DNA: TGTGCCAGCAGCCGGATTGGGGCGGGGGAGGAAGCTTTCTTT.

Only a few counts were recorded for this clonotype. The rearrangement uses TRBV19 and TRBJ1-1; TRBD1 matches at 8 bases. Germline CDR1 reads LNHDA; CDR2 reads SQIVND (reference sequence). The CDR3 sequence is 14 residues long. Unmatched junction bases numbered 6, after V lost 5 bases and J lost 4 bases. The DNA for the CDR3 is TGTGCCAGTAGTTTGACAGGGGTTATCACTGAAGCTTTCTTT. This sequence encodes CASSLTGVITEAFF.

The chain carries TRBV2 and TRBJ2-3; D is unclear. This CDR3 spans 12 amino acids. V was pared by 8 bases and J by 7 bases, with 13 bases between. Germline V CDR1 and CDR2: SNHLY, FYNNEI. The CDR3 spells CASVTRHYTQYF. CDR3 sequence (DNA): TGTGCCAGCGTTACCAGACACTATACGCAGTATTTT.

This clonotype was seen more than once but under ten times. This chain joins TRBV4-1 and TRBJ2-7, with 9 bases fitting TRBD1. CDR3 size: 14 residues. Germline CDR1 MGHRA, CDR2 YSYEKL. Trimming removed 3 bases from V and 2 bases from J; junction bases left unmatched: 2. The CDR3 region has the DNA TGCGCCAGCAGCCATGGACAGGGGCCCTACGAGCAGTACTTC. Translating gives CASSHGQGPYEQYF.

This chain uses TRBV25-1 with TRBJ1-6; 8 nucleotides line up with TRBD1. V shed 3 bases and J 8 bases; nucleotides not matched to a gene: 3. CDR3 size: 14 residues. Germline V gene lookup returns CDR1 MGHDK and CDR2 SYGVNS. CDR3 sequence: CASSETGDDSPLHF. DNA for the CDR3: TGTGCCAGCAGTGAGACAGGGGATGATTCACCCCTCCACTTT.

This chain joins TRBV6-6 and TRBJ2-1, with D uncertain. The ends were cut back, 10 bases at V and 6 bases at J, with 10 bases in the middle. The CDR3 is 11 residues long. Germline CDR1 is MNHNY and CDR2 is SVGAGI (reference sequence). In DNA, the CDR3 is TGTGCCACCGGGCAACTCAATGAGCAGTTCTTC. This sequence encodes CATGQLNEQFF.

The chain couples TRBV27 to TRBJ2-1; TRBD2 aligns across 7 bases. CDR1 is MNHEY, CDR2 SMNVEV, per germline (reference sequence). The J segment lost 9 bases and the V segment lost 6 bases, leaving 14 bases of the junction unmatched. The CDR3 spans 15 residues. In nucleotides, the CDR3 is TGTGCCAGCAGGGGGGGGGGGACCGGTCAGGGTGAGCAGTTCTTC. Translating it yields CASRGGGTGQGEQFF.

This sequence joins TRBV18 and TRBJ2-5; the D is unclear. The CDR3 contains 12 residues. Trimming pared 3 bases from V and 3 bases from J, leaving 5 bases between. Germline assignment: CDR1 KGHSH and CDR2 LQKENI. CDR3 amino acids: CASSPIEETQYF. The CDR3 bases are TGTGCCAGCTCACCCATCGAAGAGACCCAGTACTTC.

CDR3 amino acids: CASDPGADTQYF. The CDR3 nucleotides are TGTGCCAGCGATCCGGGGGCCGATACGCAGTATTTT. The chain uses TRBV2 and TRBJ2-3; D is perhaps TRBD1 or TRBD2 (6 bases each). The CDR3 covers 12 residues. Per the germline V gene, CDR1 is SNHLY and CDR2 is FYNNEI. V lost 8 bases and J 6 bases, leaving 12 bases between the germline ends. The whole variable domain, filled in from reference TRBV2 and TRBJ2-3, reads EPEVTQTPSHQVTQMGQEVILRCVPISNHLYFYWYRQILGQKVEFLVSFYNNEISEKSEIFDDQFSVERPDGSNFTLKIRSTKLEDSAMYFCASDPGADTQYFGPGTRLTVL.